These 8 T cell receptor beta chains were sequenced from one sample in a study of blood T cell repertoires in COVID-19. Profiling relied on immunoSEQ multiplex PCR, and the TCRdb table lists in-frame clones only, not all of them. In the table there are 250,000 to 300,000 clones, 75% to 90% of which are singletons. Sequenced sample: peripheral blood. The receptors shown here come from an older woman with acute or convalescent COVID-19.

Concerning this clone itself: Other DNA sequences in the same sample also yield this CDR3. DNA for the CDR3: TGCGCCAGCAGCTTGTCTAGCCGGGAAGAGACCCAGTACTTC. It codes for CASSLSSREETQYF. This rearrangement joins TRBV5-1 to TRBJ2-5; possible D gene TRBD2, 5 bases. From germline, CDR1 is SGHRS and CDR2 YFSETQ. V was trimmed by 1 base and J by 3 bases, leaving 10 bases between them. This CDR3 has 14 amino acids.

This clone was recorded once. J is TRBJ1-1 and V is TRBV29-1, with a possible D match to TRBD1 (5 bases). This CDR3 region has 13 residues. CDR1 is SQVTM, CDR2 ANQGSEA, per germline. Trimming stripped 6 bases from V and 2 bases from J, with 13 bases between. The CDR3 reads CSVRRQQNTEAFF. CDR3 nucleotide sequence: TGCAGCGTCCGCCGACAGCAAAACACTGAAGCTTTCTTT.

This chain links TRBV4-1 with TRBJ1-4; D unclear. Germline CDR1 and CDR2: MGHRA and YSYEKL. V dropped 2 bases and J dropped 0 bases, with 7 bases sitting between them. The CDR3 consists of 15 residues. The CDR3 here is CASSQPGATNEKLFF. As DNA, the CDR3 is TGCGCCAGCAGCCAACCGGGAGCAACTAATGAAAAACTGTTTTTT.

V is TRBV7-9 and J is TRBJ1-1, with 7 bases lining up with TRBD1. The germline V gene has CDR1 SEHNR and CDR2 FQNEAQ (reference sequence). The CDR3 spans 13 residues. The V gene end was trimmed by 4 bases and the J gene end by 7 bases; junction bases not matched to a gene: 6. CDR3 in amino acids: CASSSGGWGEAFF. CDR3 DNA sequence: TGTGCCAGCAGCTCAGGGGGATGGGGTGAAGCTTTCTTT. Full variable domain (outside the CDR3, taken from reference TRBV7-9 and TRBJ1-1): DTGVSQNPRHKITKRGQNVTFRCDPISEHNRLYWYRQTLGQGPEFLTYFQNEAQLEKSRLLSDRFSAERPKGSFSTLEIQRTEQGDSAMYLCASSSGGWGEAFFGQGTRLTVV.

The rearrangement links TRBV7-8 to TRBJ1-5; TRBD1 is a possible D gene (6 bases). The CDR3 totals 13 residues. Germline assignment: CDR1 SGHVS and CDR2 FQNEAQ. Deletions cut 1 base from V and 15 bases from J, with 16 bases between. The CDR3 loop is CASSLVGDRYLHF. CDR3 coding DNA: TGTGCCAGCAGCTTAGTCGGTGACAGGTACTTGCATTTT.

The chain combines TRBV18 with TRBJ2-7; possible D gene TRBD1, 6 bases. Germline lookup yields CDR1 KGHSH and CDR2 LQKENI. This CDR3 spans 13 amino acids. V gave up 6 bases and J gave up 3 bases, with 12 bases separating them. The CDR3 DNA is TGTGCCAGCTCTATCGACAGGAACTACGAGCAGTACTTC. Translating gives CASSIDRNYEQYF.

The rearrangement uses TRBV18 and TRBJ2-7; tentatively, D is TRBD2 (7 bases). CDR1 is KGHSH and CDR2 is LQKENI in the germline V gene. The CDR3 length is 15 residues. V was shortened by 2 bases and J by 2 bases, with 13 bases between the two germline ends. The CDR3 DNA sequence: TGTGCCAGCTCACCAACGAGGGGGGGAGCCTACGAGCAGTACTTC. Protein: CASSPTRGGAYEQYF.

The CDR3 sequence: CASSLASLGYTF. The DNA of the CDR3 is TGTGCCAGCAGCTTGGCCAGTTTAGGCTACACCTTC. This chain joins TRBV7-9 and TRBJ1-2; D not certain. CDR1 and CDR2 from the germline V gene are SEHNR and FQNEAQ (reference sequence). CDR3 length equals 12 residues. Trimming left V 3 bases short and J 8 bases short, with 10 bases between.